The clone carrying this T cell receptor (beta chain) was counted ten times or more. Antigen specificity is unknown. cDNA carried unique molecular identifiers, and a universal primer site was added by template switching. In TCRdb, the 5' RACE reads were re-called with MiXCR into one record per CDR3 protein. The sample holds around 250,000 distinct CDR3 sequences, roughly 7% seen once. This sample stems from a study of identical twins. Study findings and constraints: Excess sharing between twins was weaker in beta out-of-frame sequences.

Between the trimmed V and J ends, which lost 5 bases and 0 bases, there was a span of 8 bases. Germline assignment: CDR1 SGHTA and CDR2 FQGNSA. CDR3 length equals 14 residues. The same data also went into a second study, on yellow fever vaccine responses in identical twins.

The chain joins TRBV7-2 to TRBJ2-4, with TRBD2 as a possible D gene (5 bases). This receptor was taken from a woman between 18 and 30 years old in good health. Sequencing input: memory (CD45RO+) T cells sorted from blood. CDR3 loop: CASSLSGAKNIQYF. Here the CDR3 DNA reads TGTGCCAGCAGCCTAAGCGGAGCCAAAAACATTCAGTACTTC.